The rows below give T cell receptor beta chains drawn from one sample of a study of cytomegalovirus exposure and HLA in healthy donors. Profiling relied on immunoSEQ multiplex PCR, and the TCRdb table lists in-frame clones only, not all of them. The sample lists around 150,000 clones; about 75% were seen once. The material sequenced was PBMCs. Every receptor here comes from a woman younger than 45 in good health and CMV-seronegative. Each CDR3 is given with its conserved first and last residue. Each record gives: V gene, clone size, D gene, J gene, CDR3 protein, CDR3 DNA. A D gene is named only where the DNA matches it firmly. A row's size may be missing; if present it is once, few, many or a size class.

TRBV5-1,.,.,TRBJ2-7,CASSSRTATLYEQYF,TGCGCCAGCAGCTCCAGGACAGCAACACTTTACGAGCAGTACTTC
TRBV5-4,few,TRBD1,TRBJ1-1,CASSFGQGMTEAFF,TGTGCCAGCAGCTTTGGACAGGGGATGACTGAAGCTTTCTTT
TRBV15,.,.,TRBJ1-1,CATSREGTRDEAFF,TGTGCCACCAGCAGAGAGGGAACGCGGGATGAAGCTTTCTTT
TRBV5-1,.,TRBD1,TRBJ1-6,CASSLGQGLGYNSPLHF,TGCGCCAGCAGCTTGGGACAGGGGTTAGGCTATAATTCACCCCTCCACTTT
TRBV6-1,few,.,TRBJ2-7,CASSEGKGLSYEQYF,TGTGCCAGCAGTGAAGGGAAGGGGCTGTCCTACGAGCAGTACTTC
TRBV19,.,.,TRBJ1-6,CASNRGEMNSPLHF,TGTGCCAGTAACCGGGGGGAGATGAATTCACCCCTCCACTTT
TRBV5-1,few,.,TRBJ2-3,CASSFGLEAQYF,TGCGCCAGCAGCTTTGGTTTAGAAGCGCAGTATTTT
TRBV5-4,few,.,TRBJ2-7,CASSLKTAARYEQYF,TGTGCCAGCAGCTTGAAAACAGCCGCAAGGTACGAGCAGTACTTC
TRBV7-8,once,TRBD1,TRBJ1-5,CASTPGTANQPQHF,TGTGCCAGCACCCCTGGGACAGCTAATCAGCCCCAGCATTTT
TRBV28,.,.,TRBJ1-5,CASSFLQGRGGQPQHF,TGTGCCAGCAGTTTTTTGCAGGGGCGCGGGGGTCAGCCCCAGCATTTT
TRBV14,.,.,TRBJ1-4,CASSQGAVEKLFF,TGTGCCAGCAGCCAAGGGGCCGTTGAAAAACTGTTTTTT
TRBV9,.,TRBD1,TRBJ1-2,CASSTGTAGYTF,TGTGCCAGCAGCACGGGGACAGCTGGCTACACCTTC
TRBV11-2,.,TRBD1,TRBJ1-2,CASSANPQGWYGYTF,TGTGCCAGCAGCGCGAACCCACAGGGGTGGTATGGCTACACCTTC
TRBV7-2,.,.,TRBJ1-1,CASSQPGTKEAFF,TGTGCCAGCAGCCAACCCGGGACAAAAGAAGCTTTCTTT
TRBV11-1,once,.,TRBJ2-5,CASSLALEETQYF,TGTGCCAGCAGCTTAGCTCTAGAAGAGACCCAGTACTTC